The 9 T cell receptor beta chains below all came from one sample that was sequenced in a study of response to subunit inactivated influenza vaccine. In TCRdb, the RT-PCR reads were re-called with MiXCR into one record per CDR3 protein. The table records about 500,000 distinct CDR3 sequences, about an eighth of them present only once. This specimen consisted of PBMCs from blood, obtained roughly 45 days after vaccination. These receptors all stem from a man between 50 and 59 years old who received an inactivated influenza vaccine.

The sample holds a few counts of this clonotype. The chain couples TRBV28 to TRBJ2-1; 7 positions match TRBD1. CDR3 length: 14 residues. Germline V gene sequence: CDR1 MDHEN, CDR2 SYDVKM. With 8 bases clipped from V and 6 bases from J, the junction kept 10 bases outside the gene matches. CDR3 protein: CASHIRDSRNEQFF. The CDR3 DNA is TGTGCCAGCCACATTAGGGACAGCCGCAATGAGCAGTTCTTC.

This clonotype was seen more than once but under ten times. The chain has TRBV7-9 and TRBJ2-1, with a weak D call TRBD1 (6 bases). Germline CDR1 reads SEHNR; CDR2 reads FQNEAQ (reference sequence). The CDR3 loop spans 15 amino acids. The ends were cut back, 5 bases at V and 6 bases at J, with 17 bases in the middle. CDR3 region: CASSLNQGRSNEQFF. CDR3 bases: TGTGCCAGCAGCCTCAACCAGGGGAGAAGCAATGAGCAGTTCTTC.

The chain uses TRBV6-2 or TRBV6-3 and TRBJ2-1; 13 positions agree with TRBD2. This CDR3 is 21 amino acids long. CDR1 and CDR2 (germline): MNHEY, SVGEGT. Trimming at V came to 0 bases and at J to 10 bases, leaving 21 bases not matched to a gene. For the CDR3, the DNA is TGTGCCAGCAGTTACTCGAGGGTGCGACTAGCGGGGGGCATAACTTACCAGGAGCAGTTCTTC. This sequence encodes CASSYSRVRLAGGITYQEQFF.

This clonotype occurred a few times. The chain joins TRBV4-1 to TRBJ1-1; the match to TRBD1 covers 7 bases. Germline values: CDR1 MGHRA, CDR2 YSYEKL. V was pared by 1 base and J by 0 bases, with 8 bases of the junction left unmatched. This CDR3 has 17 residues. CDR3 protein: CASSQGPQGWVNTEAFF. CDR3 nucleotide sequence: TGCGCCAGCAGCCAAGGGCCACAGGGGTGGGTGAACACTGAAGCTTTCTTT.

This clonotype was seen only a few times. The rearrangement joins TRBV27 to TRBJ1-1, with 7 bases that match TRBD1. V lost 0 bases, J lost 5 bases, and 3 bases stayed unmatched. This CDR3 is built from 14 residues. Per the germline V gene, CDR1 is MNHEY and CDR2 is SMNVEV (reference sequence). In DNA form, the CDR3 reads TGTGCCAGCAGTTTATCGGGGGACAGTACTGAAGCTTTCTTT. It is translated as CASSLSGDSTEAFF.

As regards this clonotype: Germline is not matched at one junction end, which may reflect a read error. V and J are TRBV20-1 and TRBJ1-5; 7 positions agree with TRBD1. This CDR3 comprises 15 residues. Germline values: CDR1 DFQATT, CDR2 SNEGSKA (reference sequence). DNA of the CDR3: TGCTGTGCTAGAGATGACAGGGTCGGCTTTCAGCCCCAGCATTTT. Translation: CCARDDRVGFQPQHF.

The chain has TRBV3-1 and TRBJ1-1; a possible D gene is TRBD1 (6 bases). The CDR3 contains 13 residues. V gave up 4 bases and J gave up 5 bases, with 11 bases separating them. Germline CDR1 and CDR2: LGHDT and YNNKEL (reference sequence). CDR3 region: CASSLQGWTEAFF. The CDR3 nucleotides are TGTGCCAGCAGCCTACAGGGATGGACTGAAGCTTTCTTT.

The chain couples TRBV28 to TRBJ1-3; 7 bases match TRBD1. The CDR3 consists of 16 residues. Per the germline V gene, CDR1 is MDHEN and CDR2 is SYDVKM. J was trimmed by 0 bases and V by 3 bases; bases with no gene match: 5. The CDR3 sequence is CASSLGTASSGNTIYF. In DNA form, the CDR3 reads TGTGCCAGCAGTTTGGGGACAGCGAGCTCTGGAAACACCATATATTTT.

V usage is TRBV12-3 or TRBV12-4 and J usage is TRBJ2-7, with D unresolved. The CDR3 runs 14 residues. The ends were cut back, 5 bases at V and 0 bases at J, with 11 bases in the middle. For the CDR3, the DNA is TGTGCCAGCAGTATGGCAGGTCACTCCTACGAGCAGTACTTC. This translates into CASSMAGHSYEQYF.